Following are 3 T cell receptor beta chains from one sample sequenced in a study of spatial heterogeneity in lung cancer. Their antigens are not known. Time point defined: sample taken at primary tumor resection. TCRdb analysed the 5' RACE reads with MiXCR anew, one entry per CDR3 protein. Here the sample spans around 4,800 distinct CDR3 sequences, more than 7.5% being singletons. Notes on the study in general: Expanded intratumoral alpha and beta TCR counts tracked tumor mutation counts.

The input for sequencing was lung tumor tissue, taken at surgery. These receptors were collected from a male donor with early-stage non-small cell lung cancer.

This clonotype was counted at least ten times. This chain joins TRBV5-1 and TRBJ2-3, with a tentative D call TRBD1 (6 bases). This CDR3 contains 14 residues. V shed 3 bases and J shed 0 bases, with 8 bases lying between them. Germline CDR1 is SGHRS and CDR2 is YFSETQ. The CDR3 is CASSSQGSTDTQYF. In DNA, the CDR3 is TGCGCCAGCAGCTCTCAGGGGAGCACAGATACGCAGTATTTT.

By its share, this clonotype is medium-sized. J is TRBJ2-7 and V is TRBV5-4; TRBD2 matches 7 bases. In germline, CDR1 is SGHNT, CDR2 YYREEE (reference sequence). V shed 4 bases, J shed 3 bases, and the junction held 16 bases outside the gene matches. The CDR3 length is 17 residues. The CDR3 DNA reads TGTGCCAGCAGCGGGGGGAGGGGCCGACCCTCGGTCTACGAGCAGTACTTC. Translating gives CASSGGRGRPSVYEQYF.

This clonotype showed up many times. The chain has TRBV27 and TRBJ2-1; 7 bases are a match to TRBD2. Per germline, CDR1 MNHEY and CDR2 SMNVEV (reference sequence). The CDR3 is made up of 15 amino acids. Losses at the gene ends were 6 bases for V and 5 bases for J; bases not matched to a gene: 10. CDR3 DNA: TGTGCCAGCAGGGGTAGCGGAAGCGGGGACAATGAGCAGTTCTTC. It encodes CASRGSGSGDNEQFF.